These T cell receptor beta chains were read from a single sample in a study of CD8+CD57+ T cells in acquired aplastic anemia. In TCRdb, the reads were re-called with MiXCR into one record per CDR3 protein. The data hold more than 95,000 distinct CDR3 sequences, with over 30% observed a single time. Sequencing was done on a sample of sorted CD4+, CD8+, or CD8+CD57+ T cells (not recorded which) from PBMCs. The source of these receptors is a human donor with aplastic anemia. Both conserved end residues are part of each CDR3. A D gene is named only where the DNA matches it firmly. Expanded clones get a size class; other rows say once, few or many, or leave the size out.

d_gene	v_gene	abundance	j_gene	CDR3nt	CDR3aa
TRBD1	TRBV4-1	NA	TRBJ2-6	TGCGCCAGCAGCCCCCGATTAGGGTTTGGACAGGGCGGTCCTGGGGCCAGCGTCCTGACTTTC	CASSPRLGFGQGGPGASVLTF
NA	TRBV29-1	few	TRBJ2-7	TGCAGCGTTGAAGATCGTTGGGGAGACTACGAGCAGTACTTC	CSVEDRWGDYEQYF
TRBD1	TRBV5-1	many	TRBJ2-3	TGCGCCAGCAGCTTGTTCAGGGGGCAAGATACGCAGTATTTT	CASSLFRGQDTQYF
TRBD1	TRBV15	NA	TRBJ2-7	TGTGCCACCAGCAGACAGGGGGACGAGCAGTACTTC	CATSRQGDEQYF
NA	TRBV20-1	once	TRBJ2-2	TGCAGTACCACCCTAGCTGTGACCGGGGAGCTGTTTTTT	CSTTLAVTGELFF
NA	TRBV7-9	NA	TRBJ1-5	TGTGCCACTTTCAGTGGCAATCAGCCCCAGCATTTT	CATFSGNQPQHF
TRBD2	TRBV15	many	TRBJ2-4	TGTGCCACCAGCAGGGGGGGGTCTTTCGGGGAGCCCCACTTC	CATSRGGSFGEPHF
NA	TRBV12-3/TRBV12-4	many	TRBJ2-7	TGTGCCAGCAGTTTCCCCCCGATACACGAGCAGTACTTC	CASSFPPIHEQYF
TRBD2	TRBV6-4	NA	TRBJ2-3	TGTGCCAGCAGTGACTCTAGCGGGGGGGCCACAGATACGCAGTATTTT	CASSDSSGGATDTQYF
NA	TRBV19	many	TRBJ1-1	TGTGCCAGTGGGGCTCTAGTGGGCACTGAAGCTTTCTTT	CASGALVGTEAFF
NA	TRBV10-3	NA	TRBJ2-7	TGTGCCAGCACCTCTCCTTCGTCCTACGAGCAGTACTTC	CASTSPSSYEQYF
NA	TRBV3-1	many	TRBJ1-6	TGTGCCAGCAGCCACGGACAGCATTCACCCCTCCACTTT	CASSHGQHSPLHF
NA	TRBV5-1	many	TRBJ1-1	TGCGCCAGCAGGTTAACAACAGAGAACACTGAAGCTTTCTTT	CASRLTTENTEAFF
TRBD1	TRBV7-9	many	TRBJ1-4	TGTGCCAGCAGCCGGGACAGGGGTGACGAAAAACTGTTTTTT	CASSRDRGDEKLFF
NA	TRBV24-1	NA	TRBJ2-5	TGTGCCACCAGTGGTGCAGGGGCCCAAGAGACCCAGTACTTC	CATSGAGAQETQYF
NA	TRBV7-9	NA	TRBJ2-2	TGTGCCAGCAGCCTAACCGCAACCGGGGAGCTGTTTTTT	CASSLTATGELFF
NA	TRBV20-1	NA	TRBJ1-3	TGCAGTGCTAGGGCGACGCTCTCTGGAAACACCATATATTTT	CSARATLSGNTIYF
TRBD1	TRBV24-1	NA	TRBJ2-2	TGTGCCACCAGGGCCGGGACAGGGAAAGCCGGGGAGCTGTTTTTT	CATRAGTGKAGELFF
NA	TRBV19	many	TRBJ2-1	TGTGCCAGTAGTAACCCTAGGGCGGGTTACCTCGGGGGCTCCTACAATGAGCAGTTCTTC	CASSNPRAGYLGGSYNEQFF
NA	TRBV20-1	many	TRBJ1-1	TGCAGTGCTATGGTCCTGGGGGGGCCAAACACTGAAGCTTTCTTT	CSAMVLGGPNTEAFF
NA	TRBV7-9	many	TRBJ2-7	TGTGCCAGCAGCTTGGGGGGGCCCTACGAGCAGTACTTC	CASSLGGPYEQYF
NA	TRBV25-1	NA	TRBJ1-2	TGTGCCAGCAGTCCACAAGGGGGGTTGCACTACACCTTC	CASSPQGGLHYTF
TRBD2	TRBV2	NA	TRBJ2-1	TGTGCCAGCAGACCCACTAGCGGGGGGGGGTGTGAGCAGCTCTTC	CASRPTSGGGCEQLF
NA	TRBV11-2	NA	TRBJ2-3	TGTGCCAGCAGCTTTCCGAAGGGGGGGCTCTTGGCAGATACGCAGTATTTT	CASSFPKGGLLADTQYF
TRBD2	TRBV20-1	NA	TRBJ2-1	TGCAGTGCTATTCGACGGGGGGGTACAAATGAGCAGTTCTTC	CSAIRRGGTNEQFF
NA	TRBV2	NA	TRBJ2-7	TGTGCCAGCAGTGAGACTGTCTACGAGCAGTACTTC	CASSETVYEQYF
NA	TRBV6-4	NA	TRBJ1-6	TGTGCCAGCAGTGACTCGAGTCAGTGTTTACCCCTCCACTTT	CASSDSSQCLPLHF
TRBD1	TRBV4-2	many	TRBJ1-1	TGTGCCAGCAGCCAAGAGGGCAGGGGGGTATCTCGAGCTTTCTTT	CASSQEGRGVSRAFF
NA	TRBV19	NA	TRBJ1-6	TGTGCCAGTAATAGGGGGGGGGGCGCGGGTTCACCCCTCCACTTT	CASNRGGGAGSPLHF
NA	TRBV30	NA	TRBJ2-3	TGTGCCTGGACCAAGCTCGGGAGCACAGATACGCAGTATTTT	CAWTKLGSTDTQYF
NA	TRBV6-1	many	TRBJ1-3	TGTGCCAGCACCTCGGCAACTGTCTCTGGAAACACCATATATTTT	CASTSATVSGNTIYF
TRBD2	TRBV10-3	NA	TRBJ2-7	TGTGCCATCAGTGAGTCGCGGCTAGCGGGGGGTGCGTACGAGCAGTACTTC	CAISESRLAGGAYEQYF
TRBD2	TRBV9	NA	TRBJ2-1	TGTGCCAGCAGCGGACAGACTAGCGGGACGGGTGAGCAGTTCTTC	CASSGQTSGTGEQFF
NA	TRBV27	NA	TRBJ1-5	TGTGCCAGCAGTTTATCACTTCTGCAGCCCCAGCATTTT	CASSLSLLQPQHF
NA	TRBV5-1	many	TRBJ2-2	TGCGCCAGCAGCTTGGGTGGACAACACACCGGGGAGCTGTTTTTT	CASSLGGQHTGELFF
TRBD1	TRBV24-1	NA	TRBJ2-3	TGTGCCACCAGTGATCCCGGACAGGGACATAGCACAGATACGCAGTATTTT	CATSDPGQGHSTDTQYF
TRBD1	TRBV7-2	many	TRBJ2-1	TGTGCCAGCAGTCAAAGGGGGCTCTCCTACAATGAGCAGTTCTTC	CASSQRGLSYNEQFF
NA	TRBV29-1	many	TRBJ1-3	TGCAGCGTTGAAGAATCTCCTACGTCCATATATTTT	CSVEESPTSIYF
NA	TRBV20-1	many	TRBJ1-1	TGCAGTGCCCGGCAGAAGGGATGGGACCCTGAAGCTTTCTTT	CSARQKGWDPEAFF
TRBD1	TRBV2	many	TRBJ1-1	TGTGCCAGCGGCCTGACAGGGAAGGTGCCTGAAGCTTTCTTT	CASGLTGKVPEAFF
NA	TRBV2	NA	TRBJ1-2	TGTGCCAGCAGCCGGGGGGCAGACGATGGCTACACCTTC	CASSRGADDGYTF
NA	TRBV4-1	many	TRBJ1-1	TGCGCCAGCAGCCAAGATCCAGGCACCCAGGGCGCTTTCTTT	CASSQDPGTQGAFF
TRBD1	TRBV2	many	TRBJ2-6	TGTGCCAGCAGAGCCGAGGGGACAGGGAGGCGTGGGGCCAACGTCCTGACTTTC	CASRAEGTGRRGANVLTF
TRBD2	TRBV7-2	many	TRBJ2-2	TGTGCCAGCAGCTCGGGGAGGGCCTCAAACACCGGGGAGCTGTTTTTT	CASSSGRASNTGELFF
TRBD2	TRBV15	NA	TRBJ2-4	TGTGCCACCAGCAGAGATGCCAGCGGGAGTAACATTCAGTACTTC	CATSRDASGSNIQYF
NA	TRBV7-9	NA	TRBJ2-7	TGTGCCAGCAGCCTTGAAGGCCCCTACGAGCAGTACTTT	CASSLEGPYEQYF